Included here is one TCR beta chain sequence, with context. The sample comes from a study of blood T cell repertoires in COVID-19. Germline V gene lookup returns CDR1 MNHEY and CDR2 SMNVEV (reference sequence). The CDR3 contains 14 residues. V was pared by 6 bases and J by 9 bases, with 18 bases between. TCRdb's table, derived via immunoSEQ multiplex PCR, lists solely in-frame clones and lacks some. The sample records around 330,000 clones, 90% being singletons. The clonotype comes from a man aged 55 to 70 who had recovered from COVID-19. V usage is TRBV27 and J usage is TRBJ2-1; D perhaps matches TRBD2 (7 bases). Sequencing was carried out using PBMCs or T cells enriched from blood (not recorded which). In DNA form, the CDR3 reads TGTGCCAGCAGGTCGCTGGGGGGGGCAGGTGAGCAGTTCTTC. This translates into CASRSLGGAGEQFF.